This TCR beta chain stems from a study of T cells in Graves' hyperthyroidism and ophthalmopathy. Study outcomes and limitations: A 13 V-J model separated ophthalmopathy from stable hyperthyroidism.

Amplification of TCR beta CDR3 regions was performed using RNA transcripts as template. An initial round of RT-PCR targeting the TCR CDR3 relied on the HTBI primer set. TCRdb re-called the multiplex PCR reads through MiXCR, storing one row per CDR3 protein. This table has roughly 500,000 distinct CDR3 sequences, less than 25% appearing once. The CDR3 sequence is 11 residues long. Trimming left V 5 bases short and J 10 bases short, with 14 bases between. The germline V gene encodes CDR1 SQVTM and CDR2 ANQGSEA. This clonotype was counted many times. Its specificity is not known. The receptor's source is a woman aged 25 to 45 with Graves' ophthalmopathy. Material for sequencing was blood. The chain recombines TRBV29-1 with TRBJ1-1, with D unclear. The CDR3: CSVLLTAGAFF. The CDR3 DNA sequence: TGCAGCGTTCTACTTACAGCGGGAGCTTTCTTT.